The next 27 T cell receptor beta chains were all read from a single sample in a study of OX40 agonist ivuxolimab in advanced cancers. Assay used: immunoSEQ multiplex PCR; TCRdb lists only in-frame clones, some missing. The sample contains 83,000 or so clones, roughly nine tenths of which appear only once. The source material was CD4+ or CD8+ T cells sorted from blood, sampled in a trial of the OX40 agonist ivuxolimab. These receptors originate from an adult with an advanced solid tumor such as melanoma, head and neck, liver or kidney cancer.

V and J are TRBV7-9 and TRBJ1-2, with D possibly being TRBD1 (5 bases). Germline V gives CDR1 SEHNR, CDR2 FQNEAQ (reference sequence). V was cut by 5 bases and J by 6 bases, with 13 bases left in between. The CDR3 loop spans 13 amino acids. The CDR3, as DNA: TGTGCCAGCAGCCTAGGGGCACGGGATGGCTACACCTTC. It specifies CASSLGARDGYTF.

The V gene is TRBV7-2, the J gene TRBJ2-1; D gene uncertain. The CDR3 extends over 15 amino acids. Germline CDR1 is SGHTA and CDR2 is FQGNSA. Between the trimmed V and J ends, which lost 1 base and 2 bases, there was a span of 9 bases. CDR3 sequence reads: CASSLVAETYNEQFF. The CDR3, as DNA: TGTGCCAGCAGCTTAGTTGCGGAGACCTACAATGAGCAGTTCTTC. Drawing the rest from reference TRBV7-2 and TRBJ2-1, the complete variable domain is GAGVSQSPSNKVTEKGKDVELRCDPISGHTALYWYRQSLGQGLEFLIYFQGNSAPDKSGLPSDRFSAERTGGSVSTLTIQRTQQEDSAVYLCASSLVAETYNEQFFGPGTRLTVL.

J is TRBJ2-5 and V is TRBV5-8, with D possibly TRBD2 on 5 matching bases. The CDR3 spans 15 residues. The V end lost 2 bases, the J end lost 2 bases, and 13 bases lay between the germline ends. Germline V gene lookup returns CDR1 SGHTS and CDR2 YDEGEE. For the CDR3, the DNA is TGTGCCAGCAGCTTTCGAGGGATGGCGCAAGAGACCCAGTACTTC. As protein: CASSFRGMAQETQYF.

V is TRBV7-3 and J is TRBJ2-3; TRBD2 might be the D (5 bases). V gave up 2 bases and J gave up 0 bases, with 9 bases separating them. Germline V lookup: CDR1 SGHTA, CDR2 FQGTGA. The CDR3 runs 15 residues. CDR3 sequence: CASSLDYQSTDTQYF. The CDR3 DNA reads TGTGCCAGCAGCTTAGACTACCAGAGCACAGATACGCAGTATTTT.

This clone has a single count. V is TRBV7-2 and J is TRBJ2-7, with 8 bases that match TRBD2. CDR3 length: 17 amino acids. CDR1 and CDR2 from the germline V gene are SGHTA and FQGNSA. V shed 5 bases and J 5 bases; nucleotides not matched to a gene: 17. CDR3 residues: CASSGNFGAGTSNEQYF. CDR3 bases: TGTGCCAGCAGCGGAAATTTTGGGGCCGGGACTAGTAACGAGCAGTACTTC. Full variable domain (missing parts from reference TRBV7-2 and TRBJ2-7): GAGVSQSPSNKVTEKGKDVELRCDPISGHTALYWYRQSLGQGLEFLIYFQGNSAPDKSGLPSDRFSAERTGGSVSTLTIQRTQQEDSAVYLCASSGNFGAGTSNEQYFGPGTRLTVT.

This sequence joins TRBV9 and TRBJ2-5, with D perhaps TRBD1 (6 bases). In germline, CDR1 is SGDLS, CDR2 YYNGEE. The CDR3 is 17 amino acids. The V end was cut by 0 bases, the J end by 0 bases, with 15 bases between. In DNA form, the CDR3 reads TGTGCCAGCAGCGTAGTTCCAACAGGGTCATACCAAGAGACCCAGTACTTC. Translating it yields CASSVVPTGSYQETQYF. The entire variable domain, with the rest obtained from reference TRBV9 and TRBJ2-5, is as follows: DSGVTQTPKHLITATGQRVTLRCSPRSGDLSVYWYQQSLDQGLQFLIQYYNGEERAKGNILERFSAQQFPDLHSELNLSSLELGDSALYFCASSVVPTGSYQETQYFGPGTRLLVL.

The chain links TRBV7-2 to TRBJ2-7; 8 bases match TRBD2. The CDR3 spans 15 residues. The germline gives CDR1 SGHTA, CDR2 FQGNSA. Trimming took 2 bases from V and 5 from J; bases not matched to a gene: 8. The CDR3 coding sequence is TGTGCCAGCAGCTTAACGGGACTAGTACCTAACGAGCAGTACTTC. It is translated as CASSLTGLVPNEQYF.

The chain uses TRBV19 and TRBJ1-2, with TRBD1 matching 9 bases. The trim removed 4 bases at V and 7 bases at J, leaving 7 bases unmatched. Germline CDR1 LNHDA, CDR2 SQIVND (reference sequence). This CDR3 is 14 amino acids long. This CDR3 reads CASSTSYRGPGYTF. The CDR3 nucleotides are TGTGCCAGTAGTACTTCGTACAGGGGGCCTGGCTACACCTTC. The full variable domain, rest sourced from reference TRBV19 and TRBJ1-2, is DGGITQSPKYLFRKEGQNVTLSCEQNLNHDAMYWYRQDPGQGLRLIYYSQIVNDFQKGDIAEGYSVSREKKESFPLTVTSAQKNPTAFYLCASSTSYRGPGYTFGSGTRLTVV.

This chain joins TRBV15 and TRBJ2-1, with a tentative D call TRBD2 (7 bases). V lost 6 bases to trimming and J lost 1 base, with 31 bases between them. CDR3 length equals 21 residues. From germline, CDR1 is LNHNV and CDR2 YYDKDF (reference sequence). CDR3 sequence: CATRTDFWANRGAGSYNEQFF. The CDR3 nucleotides are TGTGCCACCAGGACAGATTTCTGGGCCAATCGGGGGGCCGGTTCCTACAATGAGCAGTTCTTC.

The chain links TRBV28 to TRBJ2-7; D remains unclear. CDR1 and CDR2 from the germline V gene are MDHEN and SYDVKM. CDR3 size: 12 residues. Trimming took off 6 bases at V and 6 bases at J, with 12 bases between the two ends. The CDR3, as DNA: TGTGCCAGCAGCCCCCCACCTGGCGAGCAGTACTTC. It specifies CASSPPPGEQYF.

V gene TRBV6-5 combines with J gene TRBJ2-5; D is unresolved. Looked up from germline, CDR1 is MNHEY and CDR2 is SVGAGI. The CDR3 runs 13 residues. V was clipped by 7 bases and J by 5 bases, with 14 bases between them. The CDR3 region has the DNA TGTGCCAGCAATTCACTCCCGCCGGAGACCCAGTACTTC. It translates to CASNSLPPETQYF.

In its sample, this clone was seen once. The CDR3, as DNA: TGTGCCAGCAGCCCCCACAGGGCGAGTTACTACGAGCAGTACTTC. This translates into CASSPHRASYYEQYF. The J gene is TRBJ2-7, the V gene TRBV11-2; TRBD1 is a possible D gene (6 bases). CDR3 size: 15 residues. Germline V gene sequence: CDR1 SGHAT, CDR2 FQNNGV. Trimming stripped 5 bases from V and 3 bases from J, with 17 bases between.

The chain is built from TRBV7-3 and TRBJ2-1; D is undetermined. The CDR3 spans 13 residues. V was shortened by 8 bases and J by 4 bases, with 12 bases between the two germline ends. Germline assignment: CDR1 SGHTA and CDR2 FQGTGA. For the CDR3, the DNA is TGTGCCAGCCCCTTTGGGGAATACAATGAGCAGTTCTTC. This sequence encodes CASPFGEYNEQFF.

V and J are TRBV4-1 and TRBJ1-4; D call uncertain. Germline V lookup: CDR1 MGHRA, CDR2 YSYEKL. The CDR3 totals 16 residues. Between the trimmed V and J ends, which lost 1 base and 6 bases, there was a span of 15 bases. The CDR3 reads CASSQGQVGKDEKLFF. The CDR3 DNA reads as TGCGCCAGCAGCCAAGGGCAGGTGGGAAAGGATGAAAAACTGTTTTTT.

The V gene is TRBV6-1, the J gene TRBJ1-1; D gene ambiguous. Deletions cut 7 bases from V and 2 bases from J, with 8 bases between. CDR3 length equals 12 residues. Germline V gene data show CDR1 as MNHNS and CDR2 as SASEGT. For the CDR3, the DNA is TGTGCCAGCATCTCTGGAAACACTGAAGCTTTCTTT. It translates to CASISGNTEAFF.

The gene calls are TRBV29-1 and TRBJ2-7, with 8 bases aligning to TRBD1. The trim removed 6 bases at V and 1 base at J, leaving 8 bases unmatched. Germline values: CDR1 SQVTM, CDR2 ANQGSEA. The CDR3 is 14 residues long. CDR3 sequence: CSVRRDRSSYEQYF. CDR3 DNA: TGCAGCGTGAGAAGGGACAGGTCATCCTACGAGCAGTACTTC.

The chain is built from TRBV19 and TRBJ2-2; D perhaps matches TRBD1 (8 bases). V dropped 4 bases and J dropped 7 bases, with 16 bases sitting between them. The CDR3 is 15 amino acids. The germline V gene encodes CDR1 LNHDA and CDR2 SQIVND (reference sequence). For the CDR3, the DNA is TGTGCCAGTAGTAAACGACAGGGGAGGGTCGGGGAGCTGTTTTTT. Amino acid sequence: CASSKRQGRVGELFF. The variable domain in full, completed from reference TRBV19 and TRBJ2-2, reads DGGITQSPKYLFRKEGQNVTLSCEQNLNHDAMYWYRQDPGQGLRLIYYSQIVNDFQKGDIAEGYSVSREKKESFPLTVTSAQKNPTAFYLCASSKRQGRVGELFFGEGSRLTVL.

CDR3 protein: CASSPQGHGNQPQHF. Written as DNA, the CDR3 is TGTGCCAGCTCACCCCAGGGGCACGGCAATCAGCCCCAGCATTTT. The chain combines TRBV18 with TRBJ1-5; TRBD1 is a possible D gene (6 bases). Germline V gene sequence: CDR1 KGHSH, CDR2 LQKENI. Trimming cost V 3 bases and J 2 bases, with 11 bases left between them. This CDR3 is built from 15 residues.

The rearrangement uses TRBV5-1 and TRBJ1-1; D call uncertain. CDR3 length equals 13 residues. The germline CDR1 and CDR2 sequences are SGHRS and YFSETQ. V dropped 0 bases and J dropped 1 base, with 4 bases sitting between them. The CDR3 spells CASSLEANTEAFF. CDR3 in DNA: TGCGCCAGCAGCTTGGAGGCGAACACTGAAGCTTTCTTT.

V usage is TRBV5-1 and J usage is TRBJ2-1; D might be TRBD2 (6 bases). Germline CDR1 and CDR2: SGHRS and YFSETQ. CDR3 length: 13 residues. V was cut by 4 bases and J by 4 bases, with 9 bases left in between. DNA of the CDR3: TGCGCCAGCAGCGCGGGACCATACAATGAGCAGTTCTTC. Residues: CASSAGPYNEQFF.

In DNA, the CDR3 is TGTGCCAGTAGTTGGGGACAGGTCAATCAGCCCCAGCATTTT. It is translated as CASSWGQVNQPQHF. The chain employs TRBV19 and TRBJ1-5; 8 positions match TRBD1. Trimming cost V 5 bases and J 3 bases; bases outside gene matches: 3. Germline V gene lookup returns CDR1 LNHDA and CDR2 SQIVND (reference sequence). This CDR3 is built from 14 residues.

The chain is built from TRBV18 and TRBJ1-6; D perhaps matches TRBD1 (6 bases). From germline, CDR1 is KGHSH and CDR2 LQKENI. The V and J ends lost 3 bases and 5 bases respectively, with 20 bases between them. This CDR3 comprises 18 residues. CDR3: CASSPRINKDSNNSPLHF. The DNA of the CDR3 is TGTGCCAGCTCACCGCGGATAAATAAGGACAGTAATAATTCACCCCTCCACTTT.

The V gene is TRBV28, the J gene TRBJ2-3; D unclear. Trimming shortened V by 6 bases and J by 0 bases, and 7 bases separated the two germline ends. Germline lookup yields CDR1 MDHEN and CDR2 SYDVKM. The CDR3 loop spans 13 amino acids. CDR3 sequence (DNA): TGTGCCAGCAGACAAGCTAGCACAGATACGCAGTATTTT. This gives the protein CASRQASTDTQYF.

In regard to this clone: Other nucleotide sequences from this sample produce the same CDR3. The chain links TRBV30 to TRBJ2-2; perhaps TRBD1 as D (6 bases). V lost 0 bases, J lost 7 bases, and 18 bases lay in between. The CDR3 is 16 residues long. CDR1 is GTSNPN, CDR2 SVGIG, per germline (reference sequence). For the CDR3, the DNA is TGTGCCTGGAGTGTATGGGGGCAGGGTGGTGTCGGGGAGCTGTTTTTT. This encodes CAWSVWGQGGVGELFF.

Notes on this clone: Germline and junction disagree at one end, which may indicate a read error. J is TRBJ2-2 and V is TRBV6-4; TRBD2 matches 9 bases. This CDR3 has 16 residues. Germline loops: CDR1 MRHNA, CDR2 SNTAGT. The CDR3 spells CASSHSSGANTGELFF. The CDR3 DNA reads as TGTGCCAGCAGTCACTCTAGCGGGGCGAACACCGGGGAGCTGTTTTTT.

J is TRBJ2-3 and V is TRBV5-4; 14 bases align to TRBD2. CDR1 SGHNT and CDR2 YYREEE come from the germline V gene (reference sequence). Unmatched junction bases numbered 7, after V lost 9 bases and J lost 1 base. The CDR3 runs to 16 residues. CDR3 in DNA: TGTGCCACAGAAACGGGACTAGCGGGAGGCACAGATACGCAGTATTTT. Its protein is CATETGLAGGTDTQYF.

The gene calls are TRBV5-4 and TRBJ2-2, with 11 bases fitting TRBD2. Germline V CDR1 and CDR2: SGHNT, YYREEE (reference sequence). This CDR3 is 18 amino acids long. The V segment lost 4 bases and the J segment 4 bases; nucleotides outside the gene matches: 12. The CDR3 is CASSPAQIAGGGTGELFF. CDR3 nucleotides: TGTGCCAGCAGCCCGGCCCAAATAGCGGGAGGGGGCACCGGGGAGCTGTTTTTT. The variable domain in full, with the rest retrieved from reference TRBV5-4 and TRBJ2-2, is ETGVTQSPTHLIKTRGQQVTLRCSSQSGHNTVSWYQQALGQGPQFIFQYYREEENGRGNFPPRFSGLQFPNYSSELNVNALELDDSALYLCASSPAQIAGGGTGELFFGEGSRLTVL.